This is a list of T cell receptor beta chains from one sample in a study of blood T cells in healthy people across ages. TCRdb called the 5' RACE reads again in MiXCR, with one record for every CDR3 protein. The sample shows some 860,000 distinct CDR3 sequences, about 61% of them seen only once. The specimen sequenced was blood. Every receptor here comes from a man between 40 and 49 years old in good health. Each CDR3 is given with its conserved first and last residue. Each record gives: J gene, V gene, CDR3 protein.

>TRBJ2-2|TRBV29-1
CSNLDTTGELFF
>TRBJ2-6|TRBV11-2
CASSRDRSGANVLTF
>TRBJ2-1|TRBV18
CARSPLPSGGDYNEQFF
>TRBJ1-2|TRBV27
CASSPGQGDYTF
>TRBJ2-5|TRBV11-1
CASSLRGKTQYF
>TRBJ1-2|TRBV5-1
CASSLEGRGRGVYYGYTF
>TRBJ2-1|TRBV28
CASRPPGRLNEQFF
>TRBJ1-2|TRBV25-1
CASSESRGHYGYTF
>TRBJ1-1|TRBV12-5
CASGLQGGEAFF
>TRBJ1-4|TRBV14
CASSQVRGQGAGEKLFF